This TCR beta chain was captured in a study of a mutant IDH1 vaccine in newly diagnosed glioma. V trimming: 3 bases; J trimming: 5 bases; junction bases outside the gene matches: 11. CDR1 and CDR2 (germline): MNHEY, SVGAGI. This CDR3 contains 16 residues. Described time point: baseline, week 1 (first vaccination visit). As for treatment: pre-vaccination baseline after standard-of-care therapy. The donors' diagnosis was new WHO grade 3 or 4 astrocytoma that was IDH1-mutant and ATRX-lost. Method: immunoSEQ multiplex PCR; TCRdb's copy keeps in-frame clones and lacks some. There are approximately 100,000 clones in the sample; about 87% occur only once, and under 0.65% lies in the top ten.

This TCR was recovered from a woman aged 50 to 65 with glioma. The rearrangement links TRBV6-5 to TRBJ2-5, with TRBD1 identical over 8 bases. The sample consisted of PBMCs, taken from a glioma patient treated with radiotherapy, temozolomide or both. CDR3 sequence reads: CASSYTGGAAPETQYF. The CDR3 DNA reads TGTGCCAGCAGTTATACAGGGGGAGCTGCCCCCGAGACCCAGTACTTC.